This passage covers 5 T cell receptor beta chains from one sample sequenced in a study of cytomegalovirus exposure and HLA in healthy donors. Use of 60 Vbeta and 13 Jbeta primers characterized the PCR. TCRdb keeps only in-frame clones here, not all; method: immunoSEQ multiplex PCR. The sample includes around 250,000 clones, approximately 80% of them seen just once. Sequenced material: PBMCs. The receptors originated from a woman aged 55-70 years in good health and CMV-seropositive.

The gene calls are TRBV5-1 and TRBJ2-3; the match to TRBD1 covers 10 bases. This CDR3 has 15 amino acids. The J segment lost 3 bases and the V segment lost 2 bases, leaving 3 bases of the junction unmatched. Germline loops: CDR1 SGHRS, CDR2 YFSETQ. Here the CDR3 DNA reads TGCGCCAGCAGCTTTGGACAGGGGGGAACAGATACGCAGTATTTT. Encoded protein: CASSFGQGGTDTQYF.

The chain is built from TRBV5-1 and TRBJ2-5; 12 bases agree with TRBD2. The CDR3 is 16 amino acids. The V and J ends lost 4 bases and 2 bases, in that order; junction bases with no gene match: 6. In germline, CDR1 is SGHRS, CDR2 YFSETQ. The CDR3 DNA reads as TGCGCCAGCAGCCCTCGACTAGCGGGAGCTCAAGAGACCCAGTACTTC. It is translated as CASSPRLAGAQETQYF.

This sequence joins TRBV5-1 and TRBJ1-1; possible D gene TRBD1, 6 bases. V was trimmed by 4 bases and J by 6 bases, leaving 19 bases between them. The CDR3 loop spans 15 amino acids. CDR1 is SGHRS and CDR2 is YFSETQ in the germline V gene. The chain's CDR3 is CASSITTTGFAEAFF. CDR3 nucleotides: TGCGCCAGCAGCATAACAACTACAGGGTTCGCTGAAGCTTTCTTT.

The chain couples TRBV19 to TRBJ1-1; 7 bases are a match to TRBD1. The germline CDR1 and CDR2 sequences are LNHDA and SQIVND (reference sequence). The CDR3 is 14 amino acids. The V gene end was trimmed by 5 bases and the J gene end by 5 bases; junction bases not matched to a gene: 8. The CDR3 protein is CASSAQGQRTEAFF. The CDR3 nucleotides are TGTGCCAGTAGTGCACAGGGGCAGAGGACTGAAGCTTTCTTT.

This clone has only one observation. V gene TRBV5-1 combines with J gene TRBJ1-4; 8 bases map to TRBD1. The CDR3 extends over 14 amino acids. Germline CDR1 is SGHRS and CDR2 is YFSETQ. Losses at the gene ends were 5 bases for V and 8 bases for J; bases not matched to a gene: 8. As DNA, the CDR3 is TGCGCCAGCAGGAGAGACAGGGGCACCGAAAAACTGTTTTTT. Translated, it gives CASRRDRGTEKLFF.